This T cell receptor beta chain was captured by sequencing in a study of neoadjuvant nivolumab and ipilimumab in lung cancer. Study-level background: The combination arm added day-1 ipilimumab 1 mg/kg to nivolumab 3 mg/kg on days 1, 15, 29. Study conclusions and caveats: Only a single major-pathologic-response sample was available for clonality analysis. From pretherapy to surgery, tumor richness and clonality rose with dual therapy. Compared with tumor-adjacent uninvolved lung, resected tumors showed greater richness and clonality.

CDR3 length: 15 amino acids. Trimming cost V 0 bases and J 3 bases; bases outside gene matches: 4. Per germline, CDR1 SGHRS and CDR2 YFSETQ. Libraries were prepared by immunoSEQ multiplex PCR; TCRdb keeps only in-frame clonotypes and omits some of them. Found here are tens of thousands of clones, more than 70% of them singletons; the top ten hold roughly 23%. To note about this clone: Its specificity is not known.

This receptor was taken from an adult with non-small cell lung cancer. Source: peripheral blood, taken before neoadjuvant nivolumab, alone or with ipilimumab. This sequence joins TRBV5-1 and TRBJ2-7, with TRBD2 matching over 9 bases. The CDR3 coding sequence is TGCGCCAGCAGCTTGGGTAGCGGGAGAGTCTACGAGCAGTACTTC. This encodes CASSLGSGRVYEQYF.